The 30 T cell receptor beta chains in this list originate from one sample, sequenced in a study of blood T cell repertoires in COVID-19 (dated by TCRdb to 2020 to 2021). Receptors were amplified or captured by the immunoSEQ multiplex PCR assay. TCRdb took over this immuneACCESS table, retaining in-frame rearrangements with V and J assigned. Such tables are incomplete; in checked studies, under half of the missing clones stem from an unresolved V gene, and the remainder is unexplained. The sample data list about 210,000 clones, and 80% of these were observed just once. Around 13% of the sample is taken by the ten largest. Sequenced sample: peripheral blood. Every receptor here comes from a human donor in a cohort sampled during active COVID-19.

The rearrangement uses TRBV7-2 and TRBJ2-2; 7 bases line up with TRBD2. From germline, CDR1 is SGHTA and CDR2 FQGNSA. V lost 5 bases and J lost 5; bases outside the gene matches: 5. The CDR3 extends over 14 amino acids. The CDR3 coding sequence is TGTGCCAGCAGCCCCAGGACTAGTACCGGGGAGCTGTTTTTT. It encodes CASSPRTSTGELFF.

The gene calls are TRBV4-2 and TRBJ2-3; 10 positions agree with TRBD1. The V and J ends lost 1 base and 2 bases, in that order; junction bases with no gene match: 6. Germline assignment: CDR1 LGHNA and CDR2 YNFKEQ. The CDR3 has 17 amino acids. CDR3 DNA: TGTGCCAGCAGCCAAGCGGGACAGGGGTTCGTCACAGATACGCAGTATTTT. Translation gives CASSQAGQGFVTDTQYF.

This chain connects TRBV5-1 to TRBJ2-5, with 7 bases lining up with TRBD2. This CDR3 comprises 13 residues. Trimming at V came to 5 bases and at J to 1 base, leaving 2 bases not matched to a gene. In germline, CDR1 is SGHRS, CDR2 YFSETQ. CDR3 loop: CASSSGSQETQYF. The DNA for the CDR3 is TGCGCCAGCAGTAGCGGGTCCCAAGAGACCCAGTACTTC.

The V gene is TRBV5-1, the J gene TRBJ2-7; D gene ambiguous. From germline, CDR1 is SGHRS and CDR2 YFSETQ. The CDR3 totals 13 residues. Trimming removed 0 bases at V and 0 bases at J, with 4 bases between. The CDR3 sequence: CASSLAGSYEQYF. In DNA, the CDR3 is TGCGCCAGCAGCTTGGCCGGCTCCTACGAGCAGTACTTC.

The rearrangement links TRBV2 to TRBJ1-5, with a weak D call TRBD1 (5 bases). The CDR3 spans 13 residues. V gave up 7 bases and J gave up 3 bases, with 10 bases separating them. CDR1 is SNHLY and CDR2 is FYNNEI in the germline V gene. The DNA for the CDR3 is TGTGCCAGCATCGGGGGGGACAATCAGCCCCAGCATTTT. It translates to CASIGGDNQPQHF.

This sequence joins TRBV19 and TRBJ2-2; a possible D gene is TRBD1 (6 bases). In germline, CDR1 is LNHDA, CDR2 SQIVND (reference sequence). V was clipped by 4 bases and J by 1 base, with 7 bases between them. This CDR3 contains 14 residues. CDR3 loop: CASSTGQNTGELFF. The CDR3, as DNA: TGTGCCAGTAGTACGGGACAGAACACCGGGGAGCTGTTTTTT.

The chain links TRBV5-1 to TRBJ2-5; 10 bases align to TRBD1. The germline V gene encodes CDR1 SGHRS and CDR2 YFSETQ. The length of the CDR3 is 15 residues. V gave up 3 bases and J gave up 4 bases; unmatched junction bases: 6. CDR3 amino acids: CASSSGTGVRETQYF. The CDR3 DNA reads as TGCGCCAGCAGCTCGGGGACAGGGGTGCGAGAGACCCAGTACTTC.

This clone was picked up many times. As DNA, the CDR3 is TGTGCCAGCAGCGAAACAGGGGGCTCTGGGGCCAACGTCCTGACTTTC. It specifies CASSETGGSGANVLTF. This chain links TRBV2 with TRBJ2-6, with 8 bases identical to TRBD1. The length of the CDR3 is 16 residues. Germline V lookup: CDR1 SNHLY, CDR2 FYNNEI. V lost 6 bases, J lost 0 bases, and 4 bases stayed unmatched.

This sequence joins TRBV7-2 and TRBJ2-1, with D maybe TRBD2 (5 bases). Looked up from germline, CDR1 is SGHTA and CDR2 is FQGNSA. This CDR3 comprises 15 residues. V was shortened by 6 bases and J by 9 bases, with 21 bases between the two germline ends. The CDR3 nucleotides read TGTGCCAGCAGTCCCACTGGGAGTCGCGTGGGTGAGCAGTTCTTC. Encoded protein: CASSPTGSRVGEQFF.

V is TRBV6-6 and J is TRBJ1-2; 8 bases fit TRBD1. Germline loops: CDR1 MNHNY, CDR2 SVGAGI (reference sequence). With 6 bases clipped from V and 7 bases from J, the junction kept 10 bases outside the gene matches. This CDR3 has 14 residues. The CDR3 nucleotides read TGTGCCAGCAGAAGACAGGGGAACAGTGGTGGCTACACCTTC. Protein product: CASRRQGNSGGYTF.

This chain connects TRBV25-1 to TRBJ2-1; 16 nucleotides match TRBD2. Looked up from germline, CDR1 is MGHDK and CDR2 is SYGVNS. This CDR3 comprises 18 residues. The junction had 9 bases not matched to a gene; V was cut back by 4 bases and J by 6 bases. CDR3: CASSGGTSGRALVNEQFF. DNA of the CDR3: TGTGCCAGCAGTGGTGGGACTAGCGGGAGGGCGTTGGTCAATGAGCAGTTCTTC.

The gene calls are TRBV5-1 and TRBJ2-3; possible D gene TRBD2, 6 bases. The CDR3 runs to 14 residues. CDR1 and CDR2 from the germline V gene are SGHRS and YFSETQ. V dropped 0 bases and J dropped 5 bases, with 10 bases sitting between them. The DNA of the CDR3 is TGCGCCAGCAGCTTGGCCCCCGGGGGAGATACGCAGTATTTT. Protein: CASSLAPGGDTQYF.

The gene calls are TRBV4-1 and TRBJ1-4, with a tentative D call TRBD1 (5 bases). Germline V gene lookup returns CDR1 MGHRA and CDR2 YSYEKL. There are 16 residues in the CDR3. Between the trimmed V and J ends, which lost 0 bases and 8 bases, there was a span of 16 bases. In DNA form, the CDR3 reads TGCGCCAGCAGCCAAGATGTGGGGCGTGCGGAGGAAAAACTGTTTTTT. Its translation is CASSQDVGRAEEKLFF.

J is TRBJ2-3 and V is TRBV2, with D uncertain. Germline values: CDR1 SNHLY, CDR2 FYNNEI. Deletions cut 8 bases from V and 6 bases from J, with 12 bases between. CDR3 length equals 12 residues. For the CDR3, the DNA is TGTGCCAGCGGCCCCTCCGTGGATACGCAGTATTTT. Translation: CASGPSVDTQYF.

The V and J genes are TRBV6-2 or TRBV6-3 and TRBJ2-7; 10 positions agree with TRBD1. V dropped 1 base and J dropped 5; count of bases not matched to a gene: 5. The CDR3 length is 15 residues. Germline V gene sequence: CDR1 MNHEY, CDR2 SVGEGT. CDR3 region: CASSYLGQGSHEQYF. In DNA form, the CDR3 reads TGTGCCAGCAGTTACTTGGGACAGGGGTCCCACGAGCAGTACTTC.

The V call is TRBV28, the J call TRBJ2-3; 12 nucleotides match TRBD1. Germline CDR1 MDHEN, CDR2 SYDVKM. The CDR3 is 17 amino acids. Trimming removed 10 bases from V and 0 bases from J; junction bases left unmatched: 11. CDR3 loop: CATTGQGAGGSTDTQYF. DNA for the CDR3: TGTGCCACCACGGGACAGGGGGCGGGCGGGAGCACAGATACGCAGTATTTT.

The chain recombines TRBV27 with TRBJ2-7, with 9 bases fitting TRBD1. Germline V gene lookup returns CDR1 MNHEY and CDR2 SMNVEV (reference sequence). The CDR3 totals 17 residues. V was clipped by 5 bases and J by 3 bases; unmatched bases: 14. The CDR3 nucleotides are TGTGCCAGCAGTACCCTAACTACAGGACAGGGGAGCTACGAGCAGTACTTC. Translating gives CASSTLTTGQGSYEQYF.

The rearrangement joins TRBV28 to TRBJ2-3; 7 nucleotides align to TRBD2. This CDR3 has 13 residues. Germline loops: CDR1 MDHEN, CDR2 SYDVKM. V was clipped by 5 bases and J by 4 bases; unmatched bases: 3. The CDR3: CASSQGLPDTQYF. For the CDR3, the DNA is TGTGCCAGCAGTCAGGGACTACCAGATACGCAGTATTTT.

The chain couples TRBV19 to TRBJ1-6; D is possibly TRBD1 (6 bases). This CDR3 has 16 amino acids. Germline CDR1 and CDR2: LNHDA and SQIVND (reference sequence). The V and J ends lost 4 bases and 5 bases respectively, with 15 bases between them. In nucleotides, the CDR3 is TGTGCCAGTAGTAAACGACAGGCGCCGGATAATTCACCCCTCCACTTT. This sequence encodes CASSKRQAPDNSPLHF. Supplemented by reference TRBV19 and TRBJ1-6, the full variable domain reads DGGITQSPKYLFRKEGQNVTLSCEQNLNHDAMYWYRQDPGQGLRLIYYSQIVNDFQKGDIAEGYSVSREKKESFPLTVTSAQKNPTAFYLCASSKRQAPDNSPLHFGNGTRLTVT.

The chain links TRBV5-1 to TRBJ2-1; maybe TRBD2 (6 bases). With 0 bases removed from V and 8 bases from J, the gap between germline ends came to 12 bases. The CDR3 covers 14 residues. In germline, CDR1 is SGHRS, CDR2 YFSETQ. CDR3 residues: CASSLGDFLDEQFF. Here the CDR3 DNA reads TGCGCCAGCAGCTTGGGGGACTTCCTGGATGAGCAGTTCTTC. Complete variable domain (other parts from reference TRBV5-1 and TRBJ2-1): KAGVTQTPRYLIKTRGQQVTLSCSPISGHRSVSWYQQTPGQGLQFLFEYFSETQRNKGNFPGRFSGRQFSNSRSEMNVSTLELGDSALYLCASSLGDFLDEQFFGPGTRLTVL.

This clone occurred once. V is TRBV3-1 (or the pseudogene TRBV3-2) and J is TRBJ2-2; TRBD2 matches at 7 bases. V shed 10 bases and J 1 base; nucleotides not matched to a gene: 24. Germline V CDR1 and CDR2: LGHDT, YNNKEL (reference sequence). The CDR3 has 20 amino acids. CDR3 nucleotides: TGTGCCAATCGGTCCCCCCCTCGATCCAGCGGGGAGCGGAACACCGGGGAGCTGTTTTTT. This translates into CANRSPPRSSGERNTGELFF.

This clone was seen once. The chain is built from TRBV4-2 and TRBJ2-2, with 11 bases that match TRBD2. V gave up 1 base and J gave up 6 bases; unmatched junction bases: 4. Per the germline V gene, CDR1 is LGHNA and CDR2 is YNFKEQ. The CDR3 has 16 residues. CDR3 sequence reads: CASSQALAGVAGELFF. In DNA, the CDR3 is TGTGCCAGCAGCCAAGCACTAGCGGGAGTCGCCGGGGAGCTGTTTTTT.

For the CDR3, the DNA is TGTGCCAGCAGTTCGGGGTTCAATTCACCCCTCCACTTT. Protein product: CASSSGFNSPLHF. V and J are TRBV6-5 and TRBJ1-6; the D is unclear. Per the germline V gene, CDR1 is MNHEY and CDR2 is SVGAGI. The CDR3 is 13 amino acids. Trimming stripped 4 bases from V and 7 bases from J, with 8 bases between.

This chain uses TRBV10-3 with TRBJ2-5, with TRBD1 matching over 10 bases. The CDR3 runs to 15 residues. Germline CDR1 and CDR2: ENHRY and SYGVKD. V shed 2 bases, J shed 6 bases, and the junction held 6 bases outside the gene matches. CDR3 protein: CAISEDRGLKKTQYF. The CDR3, as DNA: TGTGCCATCAGTGAGGACAGGGGGCTGAAGAAGACCCAGTACTTC.

The CDR3 DNA sequence: TGTGCCAGTAGTGCGGGGTATTATAGCAATCAGCCCCAGCATTTT. This sequence encodes CASSAGYYSNQPQHF. This chain connects TRBV19 to TRBJ1-5, with D unresolved. Germline V gene lookup returns CDR1 LNHDA and CDR2 SQIVND (reference sequence). The CDR3 has 15 residues. V lost 5 bases, J lost 0 bases, and 11 bases lay in between.

The V and J genes are TRBV19 and TRBJ2-6; TRBD1 matches 7 bases. There are 17 residues in the CDR3. J was trimmed by 0 bases and V by 11 bases; bases with no gene match: 13. Germline assignment: CDR1 LNHDA and CDR2 SQIVND (reference sequence). The CDR3 sequence is CACKKGATSSGANVLTF. CDR3 DNA sequence: TGTGCCTGTAAAAAGGGGGCTACTAGCTCTGGGGCCAACGTCCTGACTTTC.

The chain carries TRBV2 and TRBJ2-5; TRBD2 is a possible D gene (7 bases). The CDR3 runs to 17 residues. Germline-derived CDR1 and CDR2 are SNHLY and FYNNEI. The V end lost 2 bases, the J end lost 4 bases, and 20 bases lay between the germline ends. The CDR3 DNA follows: TGTGCCAGCAGTGAACCGTTTGCGGCGGGGGCGGGAGAGACCCAGTACTTC. Protein sequence: CASSEPFAAGAGETQYF.

The chain combines TRBV29-1 with TRBJ1-1; D is unclear. CDR1 is SQVTM and CDR2 is ANQGSEA in the germline V gene. The ends were cut back, 4 bases at V and 1 base at J, with 10 bases in the middle. The CDR3 extends over 13 amino acids. Here the CDR3 reads CSVAPGGNTEAFF. For the CDR3, the DNA is TGCAGCGTTGCACCGGGAGGGAACACTGAAGCTTTCTTT.

This chain links TRBV27 with TRBJ2-7; the D gene is possibly TRBD1 (5 bases). Germline CDR1 reads MNHEY; CDR2 reads SMNVEV (reference sequence). With 5 bases removed from V and 7 bases from J, the gap between germline ends came to 18 bases. The length of the CDR3 is 14 residues. CDR3 in amino acids: CASSPTRQGREQYF. The CDR3 DNA reads as TGTGCCAGCAGTCCGACGCGTCAGGGAAGGGAGCAGTACTTC.

The CDR3 DNA reads TGTGCCAGCAGTGAAGCCTCTCCTTCGACAGGGATCAATTCTAACTATGGCTACACCTTC. This sequence encodes CASSEASPSTGINSNYGYTF. This sequence joins TRBV6-1 and TRBJ1-2; 7 nucleotides match TRBD1. In germline, CDR1 is MNHNS, CDR2 SASEGT. This CDR3 spans 20 amino acids. V trimming: 0 bases; J trimming: 0 bases; junction bases outside the gene matches: 16.